This TCR beta chain was observed in a study of T-cell memory formation after mild COVID-19. This clonotype was counted ten times or more. Looked up from germline, CDR1 is MGHRA and CDR2 is YSYEKL. The CDR3 has 15 amino acids. Deletions cut 1 base from V and 4 bases from J, with 10 bases between. TCRdb analysed the 5' RACE reads with MiXCR anew, one entry per CDR3 protein. The repertoire holds hundreds of thousands of distinct CDR3 sequences, with 15% to 20% as singletons. This sequence was found in an adult woman who had mild COVID-19 (a few samples of this study predate the infection). Cell type and time point are not known. The specimen sequenced was PBMCs or a T cell subset sorted from them (not recorded which). The rearrangement uses TRBV4-1 and TRBJ2-2; no clear D gene. This CDR3 is CASSQVELITGELFF. DNA for the CDR3: TGCGCCAGCAGCCAAGTGGAGCTTATCACCGGGGAGCTGTTTTTT.